The 30 T cell receptor beta chains below come from one sample, sequenced in a study of T cells in localized non-small cell lung cancer. Repertoires were generated with immunoSEQ multiplex PCR, while TCRdb's copy carries only in-frame clones and drops some. The sample consists of approximately 32,000 clones, about four fifths of them appearing once. The sample in question was peripheral blood, obtained before any cancer treatment. The receptor set was obtained from a male donor aged 60 or over with stage III squamous cell lung carcinoma.

This chain links TRBV27 with TRBJ1-1; D gene ambiguous. V dropped 2 bases and J dropped 0 bases, with 4 bases sitting between them. The germline gives CDR1 MNHEY, CDR2 SMNVEV (reference sequence). The CDR3 extends over 13 amino acids. Here the CDR3 DNA reads TGTGCCAGCAGTTTAGAGCTGAACACTGAAGCTTTCTTT. As protein: CASSLELNTEAFF.

The V and J genes are TRBV11-2 and TRBJ2-7; D remains unclear. Germline V lookup: CDR1 SGHAT, CDR2 FQNNGV. V lost 4 bases to trimming and J lost 0 bases, with 4 bases between them. CDR3 size: 12 residues. The CDR3 coding sequence is TGTGCCAGCAGCTCGAGCTCCTACGAGCAGTACTTC. Translated, it gives CASSSSSYEQYF.

This chain links TRBV19 with TRBJ2-1; a weak D match, TRBD2 (5 bases). Trimming pared 9 bases from V and 5 bases from J, leaving 23 bases between. From germline, CDR1 is LNHDA and CDR2 SQIVND (reference sequence). The CDR3 has 16 residues. CDR3 amino acids: CASSHWLQDGDNEQFF. The CDR3 coding sequence is TGTGCCAGCTCTCACTGGCTTCAGGACGGGGACAATGAGCAGTTCTTC.

The chain combines TRBV6-6 with TRBJ2-1, with 8 bases identical to TRBD1. Trimming took 6 bases from V and 5 from J; bases not matched to a gene: 9. Germline CDR1 MNHNY, CDR2 SVGAGI (reference sequence). The CDR3 totals 15 residues. CDR3 residues: CASSQTRQGNNEQFF. CDR3 sequence (DNA): TGTGCCAGCAGCCAAACTAGACAGGGGAACAATGAGCAGTTCTTC.

The chain combines TRBV10-3 with TRBJ2-5; 7 bases map to TRBD2. The V gene's germline CDR1 is ENHRY and CDR2 SYGVKD. V trimming: 2 bases; J trimming: 1 base; junction bases outside the gene matches: 4. CDR3 length: 15 amino acids. The chain's CDR3 is CAISEGSGAQETQYF. CDR3 bases: TGTGCCATCAGTGAGGGGAGCGGGGCCCAAGAGACCCAGTACTTC.

V and J are TRBV7-2 and TRBJ2-5; TRBD2 is a possible D gene (6 bases). V was clipped by 6 bases and J by 3 bases, with 17 bases between them. The CDR3 is 15 residues long. From germline, CDR1 is SGHTA and CDR2 FQGNSA. CDR3 protein: CASRPTLASEETQYF. In nucleotides, the CDR3 is TGTGCCAGCAGACCAACCCTGGCTAGCGAAGAGACCCAGTACTTC.

The CDR3 DNA sequence: TGTGCCAGCTCAGGCGAATGGGACACCGGGGAGCTGTTTTTT. Its translation is CASSGEWDTGELFF. The chain has TRBV18 and TRBJ2-2; D remains unclear. Trimming left V 5 bases short and J 3 bases short, with 10 bases between. CDR3 length: 14 residues. Germline V lookup: CDR1 KGHSH, CDR2 LQKENI.

This clone was detected only a few times. V is TRBV5-4 and J is TRBJ1-4; D ambiguous. This CDR3 has 14 residues. V gave up 3 bases and J gave up 8 bases, with 14 bases separating them. Germline-derived CDR1 and CDR2 are SGHNT and YYREEE (reference sequence). CDR3 sequence: CASSSGGSSEKLFF. The DNA of the CDR3 is TGTGCCAGCAGCTCCGGAGGGAGTTCCGAAAAACTGTTTTTT.

The CDR3 DNA reads TGCAGCGTTGGGGTAAATGGGGGCCAAGAGACCCAGTACTTC. Encoded protein: CSVGVNGGQETQYF. This rearrangement joins TRBV29-1 to TRBJ2-5; D tentatively reads TRBD1 or TRBD2 (5 bases each). The CDR3 sequence is 14 residues long. Trimming stripped 4 bases from V and 1 base from J, with 13 bases between. Germline V lookup: CDR1 SQVTM, CDR2 ANQGSEA.

The chain couples TRBV11-2 to TRBJ2-7; the match to TRBD2 covers 12 bases. The CDR3 spans 17 residues. Germline values: CDR1 SGHAT, CDR2 FQNNGV. The V gene end was trimmed by 6 bases and the J gene end by 0 bases; junction bases not matched to a gene: 9. The CDR3 loop reads CASSRTSGAPSSYEQYF. The CDR3 region has the DNA TGTGCCAGCAGTCGGACTAGCGGGGCGCCAAGCTCCTACGAGCAGTACTTC. The variable domain in full, completed from reference TRBV11-2 and TRBJ2-7, reads EAGVAQSPRYKIIEKRQSVAFWCNPISGHATLYWYQQILGQGPKLLIQFQNNGVVDDSQLPKDRFSAERLKGVDSTLKIQPAKLEDSAVYLCASSRTSGAPSSYEQYFGPGTRLTVT.

This chain links TRBV2 with TRBJ1-4; D may be TRBD1 (5 bases). Germline V gene lookup returns CDR1 SNHLY and CDR2 FYNNEI. V was pared by 2 bases and J by 1 base, with 14 bases between. The CDR3 runs 17 residues. The CDR3 loop reads CASSERPGRGTNEKLFF. The DNA for the CDR3 is TGTGCCAGCAGTGAAAGGCCAGGGAGAGGAACTAATGAAAAACTGTTTTTT. The complete variable domain, with remaining parts taken from reference TRBV2 and TRBJ1-4, reads EPEVTQTPSHQVTQMGQEVILRCVPISNHLYFYWYRQILGQKVEFLVSFYNNEISEKSEIFDDQFSVERPDGSNFTLKIRSTKLEDSAMYFCASSERPGRGTNEKLFFGSGTQLSVL.

This rearrangement joins TRBV11-2 to TRBJ2-2, with D perhaps TRBD2 (6 bases). This CDR3 contains 14 residues. Germline CDR1 SGHAT, CDR2 FQNNGV. Deletions cut 1 base from V and 7 bases from J, with 10 bases between. As DNA, the CDR3 is TGTGCCAGCAGCTTAGGGAGGGTTTTCGGGGAGCTGTTTTTT. Protein sequence: CASSLGRVFGELFF.

The chain employs TRBV4-2 and TRBJ1-2, with 10 bases identical to TRBD1. J was trimmed by 4 bases and V by 0 bases; bases with no gene match: 2. Germline CDR1 LGHNA, CDR2 YNFKEQ. The CDR3 spans 15 residues. The CDR3 DNA sequence: TGTGCCAGCAGCCAAGAAGGGACAGGGGTCTATGGCTACACCTTC. It is translated as CASSQEGTGVYGYTF.

The V and J genes are TRBV5-1 and TRBJ1-1; D is unresolved. Trimming shortened V by 1 base and J by 1 base, and 11 bases separated the two germline ends. From germline, CDR1 is SGHRS and CDR2 YFSETQ. CDR3 length equals 15 residues. The CDR3 sequence is CASSLRYEGNTEAFF. CDR3 in DNA: TGCGCCAGCAGCTTGAGGTACGAGGGGAACACTGAAGCTTTCTTT.

The chain links TRBV10-3 to TRBJ1-1; perhaps TRBD1 as D (6 bases). The CDR3 covers 14 residues. Trimming cost V 0 bases and J 3 bases, with 8 bases left between them. Germline CDR1 ENHRY, CDR2 SYGVKD. The CDR3 spells CAISESGHDTEAFF. In nucleotides, the CDR3 is TGTGCCATCAGTGAGTCGGGACATGACACTGAAGCTTTCTTT.

The rearrangement links TRBV5-1 to TRBJ1-6; 9 nucleotides agree with TRBD1. The CDR3 extends over 15 amino acids. Germline trimming cut 4 bases from V and 5 bases from J; bases unmatched to any gene: 4. CDR1 is SGHRS and CDR2 is YFSETQ in the germline V gene. CDR3 in DNA: TGCGCCAGCAGCGAGGGACAGGGTAATAATTCACCCCTCCACTTT. Protein product: CASSEGQGNNSPLHF.

The J gene is TRBJ2-3, the V gene TRBV7-2; D is undetermined. V shed 1 base and J shed 0 bases, with 2 bases lying between them. Germline CDR1 is SGHTA and CDR2 is FQGNSA. This CDR3 contains 13 residues. The CDR3 DNA reads TGTGCCAGCAGCTTAGACAGCACAGATACGCAGTATTTT. The encoded protein is CASSLDSTDTQYF.

In the case of this clone: The sample has other DNA sequences that encode this CDR3 too. The chain links TRBV30 to TRBJ1-1, with D unresolved. The CDR3 has 14 residues. The V gene's germline CDR1 is GTSNPN and CDR2 SVGIG (reference sequence). Trimming removed 0 bases from V and 4 bases from J, with 12 bases in between. CDR3 nucleotides: TGTGCCTGGAGTGTCGGAGGGTCGTCCACTGAAGCTTTCTTT. As protein: CAWSVGGSSTEAFF.

The V and J genes are TRBV7-3 and TRBJ1-1; no clear D gene. CDR1 is SGHTA, CDR2 FQGTGA, per germline. The CDR3 extends over 17 amino acids. The V gene lost 3 bases and the J gene lost 0 bases, with 17 bases spanning the gap. CDR3 nucleotide sequence: TGTGCCAGCAGCTTTAAACTGGTCGGCTCCATGAACACTGAAGCTTTCTTT. Encoded protein: CASSFKLVGSMNTEAFF.

The chain employs TRBV30 and TRBJ2-5, with 7 positions matching TRBD2. Germline CDR1 is GTSNPN and CDR2 is SVGIG (reference sequence). V shed 0 bases and J 1 base; nucleotides not matched to a gene: 5. The CDR3 is made up of 15 amino acids. For the CDR3, the DNA is TGTGCCTGGAGTGTGGGAGGGGCCGGCCAAGAGACCCAGTACTTC. Its translation: CAWSVGGAGQETQYF.

The chain employs TRBV13 and TRBJ2-7; 8 nucleotides match TRBD1. Germline CDR1 and CDR2: PRHDT and FYEKMQ (reference sequence). The trim removed 4 bases at V and 3 bases at J, leaving 14 bases unmatched. There are 17 residues in the CDR3. CDR3 DNA: TGTGCCAGCAGCTCACGATCCCCCGGACAGGGATTCTACGAGCAGTACTTC. Its protein is CASSSRSPGQGFYEQYF.

The rearrangement joins TRBV5-8 to TRBJ2-1; 7 bases align to TRBD1. This CDR3 spans 15 amino acids. Germline trimming cut 5 bases from V and 4 bases from J; bases unmatched to any gene: 9. Per the germline V gene, CDR1 is SGHTS and CDR2 is YDEGEE. The CDR3 sequence: CASRLSQGMYNEQFF. Here the CDR3 DNA reads TGTGCCAGCAGACTTTCACAGGGGATGTACAATGAGCAGTTCTTC.

The chain links TRBV14 to TRBJ1-1, with 7 bases lining up with TRBD1. CDR1 is SGHDN, CDR2 FVKESK, per germline. CDR3 length: 15 residues. After removal of 4 bases from V and 1 base from J, the junction contained 6 bases not matched to a gene. The CDR3 nucleotides are TGTGCCAGCAGCCTTCGGGACAGTAAGAACACTGAAGCTTTCTTT. This codes for CASSLRDSKNTEAFF.

The gene calls are TRBV10-2 and TRBJ1-2; no firm D call. This CDR3 contains 13 residues. Trimming shortened V by 3 bases and J by 5 bases, and 10 bases separated the two germline ends. Germline V lookup: CDR1 WSHSY, CDR2 SAAADI. The CDR3 DNA sequence: TGCGCCAGCAGTGAATGGGTCGGGTATGGCTACACCTTC. It translates to CASSEWVGYGYTF.

The rearrangement links TRBV5-1 to TRBJ2-7; 7 bases line up with TRBD1. This CDR3 comprises 14 residues. Trimming took 1 base from V and 0 from J; bases not matched to a gene: 1. CDR1 and CDR2 (germline): SGHRS, YFSETQ. The CDR3 DNA sequence: TGCGCCAGCAGCTTGCGGGACAGCTCCTACGAGCAGTACTTC. It yields the protein CASSLRDSSYEQYF.

The V and J genes are TRBV9 and TRBJ2-5; the D gene could be TRBD1 or TRBD2 (6 bases each). The CDR3 extends over 14 amino acids. Per germline, CDR1 SGDLS and CDR2 YYNGEE. Trimming shortened V by 0 bases and J by 5 bases, and 11 bases separated the two germline ends. For the CDR3, the DNA is TGTGCCAGCAGCGTAGGGCAGGGGAGGGAGACCCAGTACTTC. It is translated as CASSVGQGRETQYF.

The chain has TRBV2 and TRBJ1-4, with D unresolved. CDR3 length: 12 amino acids. Trimming stripped 7 bases from V and 7 bases from J, with 10 bases between. From germline, CDR1 is SNHLY and CDR2 FYNNEI. CDR3 residues: CASKKGGEKLFF. Written as DNA, the CDR3 is TGTGCCAGCAAGAAGGGAGGTGAAAAACTGTTTTTT.

The chain couples TRBV2 to TRBJ1-1; tentatively, D is TRBD1 (5 bases). Trimming pared 6 bases from V and 0 bases from J, leaving 8 bases between. Germline loops: CDR1 SNHLY, CDR2 FYNNEI. This CDR3 comprises 13 residues. The CDR3 spells CASRAGMNTEAFF. In DNA, the CDR3 is TGTGCCAGCAGAGCAGGGATGAACACTGAAGCTTTCTTT.

A few counts support this clone. The genes are TRBV19 and TRBJ2-1; 7 bases match TRBD2. The CDR3 runs 16 residues. Germline-derived CDR1 and CDR2 are LNHDA and SQIVND (reference sequence). V gave up 1 base and J gave up 4 bases; unmatched junction bases: 7. The CDR3 nucleotides read TGTGCCAGTAGTATAGTGGGAGCGGGGCTTTACAATGAGCAGTTCTTC. Translated, it gives CASSIVGAGLYNEQFF.

The chain uses TRBV5-4 and TRBJ1-2, with unresolved D. From germline, CDR1 is SGHNT and CDR2 YYREEE (reference sequence). With 4 bases removed from V and 1 base from J, the gap between germline ends came to 17 bases. The CDR3 is 16 amino acids. CDR3 in amino acids: CASSPDGDGSNYGYTF. CDR3 DNA sequence: TGTGCCAGCAGCCCGGACGGTGACGGGAGTAACTATGGCTACACCTTC.